This TCR beta chain emerged from a study of T cell repertoires in cytomegalovirus infection. Background on the study: Signatures in public TCR beta sequences pointed to both CMV infection and matching HLA type. General study findings and limits: HLA-C-restricted CMV clonotypes gave the most frequent clonotype in two of eight donors.

This CDR3 contains 14 residues. Germline V lookup: CDR1 SGHTA, CDR2 FQGNSA. V lost 9 bases and J lost 4, with 19 bases in between. This clonotype came up many times. As yet, its antigen is unknown. TCRdb re-analysed the reads in MiXCR, keeping a single row per CDR3 protein. The sample has roughly 200,000 distinct CDR3 sequences; roughly 15% are singletons. This clonotype was obtained from a human donor in good health (CMV status not recorded). Some clones in this sample may be carry-over from other donors' samples. The sample was CD8+ T cells from PBMCs. This chain connects TRBV7-2 to TRBJ2-7; D assignment may be TRBD1 or TRBD2 (5 bases each). In DNA, the CDR3 is TGTGCCAGTAGGGGAGAGGGCCCCTTTTACGAGCAGTACTTC. Amino acid sequence: CASRGEGPFYEQYF.